These 30 T cell receptor beta chains were sequenced from one sample in a study of blood T cell repertoires in COVID-19. Profiling relied on immunoSEQ multiplex PCR, and the TCRdb table lists in-frame clones only, not all of them. The sample holds about 100,000 clones; around 86% are singletons and the top ten take 2.5% to 3.5%. Sequenced sample: peripheral blood. The receptors shown here come from a man between 45 and 60 years old with active or convalescent COVID-19.

The chain carries TRBV19 and TRBJ1-1, with 10 bases aligning to TRBD1. The V segment lost 7 bases and the J segment 0 bases; nucleotides outside the gene matches: 11. The CDR3 is made up of 17 amino acids. Germline V gene sequence: CDR1 LNHDA, CDR2 SQIVND (reference sequence). The CDR3 DNA follows: TGTGCCAGTACCGGGGAAGGGACAGGGGTTATGAACACTGAAGCTTTCTTT. As protein: CASTGEGTGVMNTEAFF.

The chain has TRBV3-1 (or the pseudogene TRBV3-2) and TRBJ2-1; D perhaps matches TRBD2 (5 bases). The CDR3 has 15 residues. Per the germline V gene, CDR1 is LGHDT and CDR2 is YNNKEL (reference sequence). Trimming stripped 4 bases from V and 6 bases from J, with 16 bases between. CDR3 amino acids: CASSRVPSRANEQFF. As DNA, the CDR3 is TGTGCCAGCAGCCGAGTCCCCTCGCGGGCCAATGAGCAGTTCTTC.

The chain combines TRBV4-1 with TRBJ2-1, with 9 bases identical to TRBD2. V shed 0 bases, J shed 8 bases, and the junction held 8 bases outside the gene matches. This CDR3 comprises 16 residues. Germline V gives CDR1 MGHRA, CDR2 YSYEKL. The CDR3 bases are TGCGCCAGCAGCCAAGAATGGCGGGGGGGCATTGATGAGCAGTTCTTC. The encoded protein is CASSQEWRGGIDEQFF.

The V and J genes are TRBV28 and TRBJ2-2; 9 nucleotides line up with TRBD2. V lost 5 bases to trimming and J lost 3 bases; unmatched junction nucleotides: 4. The CDR3 is 15 residues long. The germline V gene encodes CDR1 MDHEN and CDR2 SYDVKM. CDR3 coding DNA: TGTGCCAGCAGTCCGCGACTAGCGGACACCGGGGAGCTGTTTTTT. This codes for CASSPRLADTGELFF.

Here the CDR3 reads CASSQTMEGELFF. The CDR3 DNA sequence: TGCGCCAGCAGCCAAACGATGGAGGGGGAGCTGTTTTTT. The chain is built from TRBV4-1 and TRBJ2-2; D is unclear. The length of the CDR3 is 13 residues. Germline V gives CDR1 MGHRA, CDR2 YSYEKL. V was clipped by 2 bases and J by 8 bases, with 9 bases between them.

The rearrangement uses TRBV15 and TRBJ1-5; 9 nucleotides agree with TRBD1. The CDR3 has 15 amino acids. Losses at the gene ends were 2 bases for V and 4 bases for J; bases not matched to a gene: 3. Germline V lookup: CDR1 LNHNV, CDR2 YYDKDF (reference sequence). CDR3: CATSRTGGNNQPQHF. CDR3 coding DNA: TGTGCCACCAGCAGAACAGGGGGCAATAATCAGCCCCAGCATTTT.

The CDR3 region is CASSEIDRGGSPLHF. The CDR3 coding sequence is TGTGCCAGCAGTGAAATCGACAGGGGCGGTTCACCCCTCCACTTT. This rearrangement joins TRBV6-1 to TRBJ1-6, with TRBD1 identical over 8 bases. The germline gives CDR1 MNHNS, CDR2 SASEGT. V shed 2 bases, J shed 9 bases, and the junction held 6 bases outside the gene matches. The CDR3 runs 15 residues.

The genes are TRBV10-3 and TRBJ1-2, with a possible D match to TRBD1 (5 bases). V was trimmed by 5 bases and J by 2 bases, leaving 9 bases between them. Germline V gives CDR1 ENHRY, CDR2 SYGVKD. The CDR3 is 13 residues long. CDR3 protein: CAISLTENYGYTF. For the CDR3, the DNA is TGTGCCATCAGTCTGACAGAGAACTATGGCTACACCTTC.

The chain links TRBV5-5 to TRBJ2-7, with a weak D call TRBD2 (5 bases). The CDR3 is 14 amino acids. Trimming cost V 0 bases and J 9 bases, with 16 bases left between them. From germline, CDR1 is SGHKS and CDR2 YYEKEE (reference sequence). The CDR3 region is CASSLEGVGRGQYV. The CDR3 nucleotides read TGTGCCAGCAGCTTGGAAGGAGTGGGCCGGGGGCAGTACGTC.

This chain uses TRBV5-4 with TRBJ1-6; D gene unclear. The CDR3 consists of 14 residues. Germline-derived CDR1 and CDR2 are SGHNT and YYREEE (reference sequence). V was shortened by 0 bases and J by 5 bases, with 6 bases between the two germline ends. The CDR3 DNA reads as TGTGCCAGCAGCTTGGACCCGGATAATTCACCCCTCCACTTT. Amino acid sequence: CASSLDPDNSPLHF.

This chain links TRBV15 with TRBJ2-5; tentative D call: TRBD2 (6 bases). The V and J ends lost 5 bases and 0 bases respectively, with 10 bases between them. The V gene's germline CDR1 is LNHNV and CDR2 YYDKDF (reference sequence). The CDR3 is 14 residues long. Here the CDR3 reads CATSARDYQETQYF. The CDR3 DNA follows: TGTGCCACCAGCGCCCGGGACTACCAAGAGACCCAGTACTTC.

As for this clone: Other nucleotide sequences from this sample produce the same CDR3. The rearrangement links TRBV9 to TRBJ1-4, with no clear D. V dropped 0 bases and J dropped 8 bases, with 11 bases sitting between them. Germline lookup yields CDR1 SGDLS and CDR2 YYNGEE. This CDR3 is built from 14 residues. CDR3 amino acids: CASSVDGVGEKLFF. The CDR3 DNA is TGTGCCAGCAGCGTAGACGGGGTGGGAGAAAAACTGTTTTTT.

The chain recombines TRBV4-1 with TRBJ2-1, with a weak D call TRBD1 (6 bases). V was trimmed by 1 base and J by 0 bases, leaving 22 bases between them. Germline loops: CDR1 MGHRA, CDR2 YSYEKL. CDR3 length: 20 amino acids. The CDR3 reads CASSQGREGGPSSSYNEQFF. In nucleotides, the CDR3 is TGCGCCAGCAGCCAAGGACGGGAAGGGGGTCCCTCGAGCTCCTACAATGAGCAGTTCTTC.

V and J are TRBV2 and TRBJ2-2; no firm D call. V lost 7 bases and J lost 0, with 9 bases in between. Looked up from germline, CDR1 is SNHLY and CDR2 is FYNNEI. This CDR3 has 14 amino acids. The CDR3 spells CASTRSSNTGELFF. The CDR3 DNA sequence: TGTGCCAGCACCCGGAGCTCGAACACCGGGGAGCTGTTTTTT.

This chain connects TRBV19 to TRBJ1-1; 7 nucleotides agree with TRBD1. V was clipped by 10 bases and J by 1 base; unmatched bases: 6. The CDR3 sequence is 13 residues long. The V gene's germline CDR1 is LNHDA and CDR2 SQIVND (reference sequence). The CDR3 spells CATSRDRNTEAFF. CDR3 DNA: TGTGCCACCTCCCGGGACAGGAACACTGAAGCTTTCTTT.

This chain uses TRBV7-2 with TRBJ2-7; tentatively, D is TRBD2 (5 bases). V was pared by 1 base and J by 0 bases, with 13 bases between. Germline CDR1 reads SGHTA; CDR2 reads FQGNSA. The CDR3 consists of 16 residues. CDR3 region: CASSLDGAGTSYEQYF. CDR3 coding DNA: TGTGCCAGCAGCTTAGATGGTGCGGGTACCTCCTACGAGCAGTACTTC.

With respect to this clone: Relative to the germline gene, one junction end is altered; a read error may explain this. The chain joins TRBV6-2 or TRBV6-3 to TRBJ1-6; D is unresolved. Germline values: CDR1 MNHEY, CDR2 SVGEGT. This CDR3 is 12 amino acids long. The CDR3 DNA follows: TGTGCCAGCAGTTCCTACAATTCACCCCTCCACTTT. Residues: CASSSYNSPLHF.

This sequence joins TRBV4-2 and TRBJ2-1; 8 nucleotides agree with TRBD1. The germline CDR1 and CDR2 sequences are LGHNA and YNFKEQ. The ends lost 0 bases at V and 9 bases at J; junction bases unmatched: 10. The CDR3 is made up of 16 amino acids. The CDR3 DNA reads TGTGCCAGCAGCCAAGATTGGACAGGGAGCCTTGGTGAGCAGTTCTTC. Translation: CASSQDWTGSLGEQFF.

This chain uses TRBV7-6 with TRBJ1-4; D is perhaps TRBD1 (6 bases). The CDR3 loop spans 15 amino acids. Germline V gene lookup returns CDR1 SGHVS and CDR2 FNYEAQ. With 1 base removed from V and 6 bases from J, the gap between germline ends came to 12 bases. The CDR3 protein is CASSLGSQGYEKLFF. The CDR3 coding sequence is TGTGCCAGCAGCTTAGGATCGCAGGGGTATGAAAAACTGTTTTTT.

The gene calls are TRBV19 and TRBJ1-1; D is perhaps TRBD1 (6 bases). The germline CDR1 and CDR2 sequences are LNHDA and SQIVND (reference sequence). Trimming removed 5 bases at V and 5 bases at J, with 15 bases between. The CDR3 runs 14 residues. The CDR3 DNA sequence: TGTGCCAGTAGTTCCGCGGGGGCAAGGACTGAAGCTTTCTTT. Amino acids: CASSSAGARTEAFF.

This chain connects TRBV28 to TRBJ1-1, with no clear D. The CDR3 loop spans 13 amino acids. CDR1 is MDHEN, CDR2 SYDVKM, per germline. Trimming left V 3 bases short and J 0 bases short, with 5 bases between. DNA of the CDR3: TGTGCCAGCAGTTTTCGGGTGAACACTGAAGCTTTCTTT. Amino acids: CASSFRVNTEAFF.

This sequence joins TRBV5-5 and TRBJ2-3, with no clear D. CDR3 length equals 11 residues. Per germline, CDR1 SGHKS and CDR2 YYEKEE (reference sequence). V lost 4 bases to trimming and J lost 6 bases, with 6 bases between them. In DNA, the CDR3 is TGTGCCAGCAGCCACGGTGATACGCAGTATTTT. Protein: CASSHGDTQYF.

The V gene is TRBV9, the J gene TRBJ2-3, with 8 nucleotides matching TRBD2. CDR3 length equals 13 residues. Germline V gene sequence: CDR1 SGDLS, CDR2 YYNGEE. With V trimmed by 4 bases and J by 8 bases, 6 bases remained unmatched. CDR3 in DNA: TGTGCCAGCAGCCAACCCGGGAGGGGTACGCAGTATTTT. Protein product: CASSQPGRGTQYF.

The chain uses TRBV18 and TRBJ2-2; TRBD1 might be the D (6 bases). V was pared by 6 bases and J by 0 bases, with 11 bases between. The length of the CDR3 is 15 residues. Germline lookup yields CDR1 KGHSH and CDR2 LQKENI. This CDR3 is CASSPAGANTGELFF. Here the CDR3 DNA reads TGTGCCAGCTCCCCGGCAGGGGCGAACACCGGGGAGCTGTTTTTT.

The chain carries TRBV10-3 and TRBJ1-2, with D uncertain. Trimming pared 0 bases from V and 1 base from J, leaving 6 bases between. This CDR3 is 14 amino acids long. CDR1 is ENHRY, CDR2 SYGVKD, per germline. CDR3 sequence (DNA): TGTGCCATCAGTGAGTCGAGCGGTAACTATGGCTACACCTTC. Protein sequence: CAISESSGNYGYTF.

DNA of the CDR3: TGTGCCAGCAGCCTTTTGCGGACAGGGAATTCACCCCTCCACTTT. It codes for CASSLLRTGNSPLHF. V usage is TRBV14 and J usage is TRBJ1-6, with 8 bases that match TRBD1. After removal of 4 bases from V and 7 bases from J, the junction contained 6 bases not matched to a gene. From germline, CDR1 is SGHDN and CDR2 FVKESK. The CDR3 length is 15 residues.

The genes are TRBV20-1 and TRBJ2-1; 9 bases line up with TRBD1. Looked up from germline, CDR1 is DFQATT and CDR2 is SNEGSKA (reference sequence). V lost 6 bases to trimming and J lost 7 bases; unmatched junction nucleotides: 1. The CDR3 length is 11 residues. The CDR3 protein is CSAGTGNEQFF. The CDR3, as DNA: TGCAGTGCGGGGACAGGGAATGAGCAGTTCTTC.

This chain links TRBV6-4 with TRBJ2-1; TRBD2 aligns across 11 bases. V trimming: 3 bases; J trimming: 6 bases; junction bases outside the gene matches: 4. In germline, CDR1 is MRHNA, CDR2 SNTAGT. The CDR3 spans 15 residues. The CDR3 protein is CASSELAGAGNEQFF. CDR3 sequence (DNA): TGTGCCAGCAGTGAACTAGCGGGGGCCGGCAATGAGCAGTTCTTC.

The chain links TRBV5-1 to TRBJ2-1, with D perhaps matching TRBD2 (6 bases). Germline V gives CDR1 SGHRS, CDR2 YFSETQ. Trimming removed 2 bases at V and 0 bases at J, with 9 bases between. CDR3 length equals 15 residues. The CDR3 DNA follows: TGCGCCAGCAGCTTTCAAGCGGGCTCCTACAATGAGCAGTTCTTC. It is translated as CASSFQAGSYNEQFF.

The V call is TRBV7-2, the J call TRBJ1-2; D call uncertain. The CDR3 sequence is 15 residues long. The V gene's germline CDR1 is SGHTA and CDR2 FQGNSA. Trimming pared 1 base from V and 9 bases from J, leaving 18 bases between. CDR3 in amino acids: CASSLEVEFRISYTF. The DNA of the CDR3 is TGTGCCAGCAGCTTAGAAGTAGAATTCCGAATAAGCTACACCTTC.